This note documents a single TCR beta chain sequence. What antigen it recognizes has not been identified. Nothing much larger sits one base from this clone, and base qualities are not available. Other DNA sequences within the sample encode an identical CDR3. TCR CDR3 regions were amplified from genomic DNA by multiplex PCR using the deep immunoSEQ assay. For each cell subset, the extracted genomic DNA was distributed evenly across all wells of several immunoSEQ 96-well plates, and each plate served as one replicate. For sorted subsets, each replicate PCR was loaded with 200 ng genomic DNA, equivalent to 30,000 to 35,000 T cell genomes. The purified libraries were quantified using a Qubit 3.0 fluorometer, sized with a Bioanalyzer 2100, and then quantified again using the KAPA Library Quantification kit. Every immunoSEQ 96-well plate was sequenced on a separate single-read 150-cycle Illumina NextSeq 550 flow cell. The authors' analysis ran thus. Because the immunoSEQ output included only junctional sequences and no quality scores, the filtering could not be the same as the filtering used for full-length reads. To assign V/J genes and CDR3, sequences were annotated using PyIR, a Python wrapper for IgBLAST v1.9, with IMGT germline references. Any read was removed if the V/J assignment was weak (E-value above 1e-6), the CDR3 was missing, or the read contained stop codons, out-of-frame junctions, or ambiguous translated residues. V3J clonotypes were defined by identical inferred V gene, J gene, and CDR3 amino acid sequence. To compute the percentage overlap between repertoires, the number of shared unique clonotypes was divided by the size of the smaller repertoire. Repertoire richness was assessed with RTK rarefaction, the Chao1 estimator, and Recon v2.1 estimates of unobserved clonotypes. For all TCRbeta clonotypes obtained by the gDNA method from a few donors, generation probabilities were computed with OLGA. Imported from immuneACCESS, the table was reduced by TCRdb to in-frame sequences with V and J called. These copies leave out some clones; in studies compared against another copy, an unresolved V gene accounts for under half, and the cause of the remainder is not known. The D gene and trimming were derived from the DNA, and the V and J assignments and clone size from that table. For this sample there are millions of clones; over 85% appear just once. The top ten hold about 0.39% of the sample.

These data belong to a study of shared clonotypes between healthy human individuals (dated by TCRdb to the early 2020s). In terms of the full investigation: Three men and a couple of women, aged 18 to 49 years, made up the cohort. Per donor, three plates each were used for CD4 naive and CD4 memory, two for CD8 naive, and one for CD8 memory. To increase sequencing depth and limit assay-specific biases, different laboratories used diverse techniques to prepare libraries and sequence TCR repertoires. Each donor's leukapheresis produced roughly between roughly 0.85 and 9 billion PBMCs. Blood TCR repertoires of five healthy adults were deeply sequenced to estimate repertoire size and the extent of clonotype sharing between individuals.

The CDR3 holds 13 amino acids from the cysteine to the phenylalanine. Solely the CDR3 DNA is kept, with 39 bases framed from the first base. The germline V gene (reference sequence) yields GTSNPN for CDR1 and SVGIG for CDR2. Trimming at the junction amounts to 1 base on V and 1 base on J, and the germline ends lie 7 bases apart. Donors were healthy HIV-negative adults with no recently reported acute infections or vaccinations. Every donor was a Caucasian adult residing in Nashville, Tennessee, USA. Magnetic negative selection was used to enrich CD4+ T cells, after which naive cells were positively selected on CD45RA and the negative fraction became the memory subset. Blood was obtained by leukapheresis, after which PBMCs were separated by Ficoll-Histopaque density gradient centrifugation and cryopreserved in liquid nitrogen vapor phase. Analytical flow cytometry was used to check the purity and quantity of every magnetically sorted T cell population. From each sorted fraction, genomic DNA was isolated and quantified by UV absorbance on a Nanodrop 2000c.

The paper's findings and limits, for the study overall: Higher generation probabilities were observed for clonotypes shared by all four sorted-subset donors than for non-shared clonotypes. The small number of donors limited the genetic and exposure-history diversity represented. Based on pairwise subsampling, the degree of clonotype sharing among donors was expected to be affected by sequencing depth. When several donors were compared, the shared fraction of clonotypes was around 4.6% for naive CD4, approximately 3.3% for naive CD8, 2% to 2.5% for memory CD4, and less than 0.5% for memory CD8. Sampling was limited to blood, and TCR repertoires in tissue likely differ from TCR repertoires in blood. Naive subsets generally had larger estimated clonotype richness than memory subsets. Rarefaction of sorted-subset datasets indicated incomplete sequencing despite the large sequencing depth.

The sample was naive CD4+ T cells from PBMCs. The sample's cell subset or site label, in plain terms: CD45RA+ positively selected. The rearranged chain carries TRBV30 and TRBJ2-5, with TRBD1 tentatively as D gene (5 bases match). The TCR was taken from a man aged 18 to 29 in good health. Some clones in this sample may be carry-over from other donors' samples. The bases read TGTGCCTGGAGTGAACAGGTCCAAGAGACCCAGTACTTC. Translation gives CAWSEQVQETQYF. The CDR3 plus the reference TRBV30 and TRBJ2-5 genes for the other parts give the full variable domain: SQTIHQWPATLVQPVGSPLSLECTVEGTSNPNLYWYRQAAGRGLQLLFYSVGIGQISSEVPQNLSASRPQDRQFILSSKKLLLSDSGFYLCAWSEQVQETQYFGPGTRLLVL.